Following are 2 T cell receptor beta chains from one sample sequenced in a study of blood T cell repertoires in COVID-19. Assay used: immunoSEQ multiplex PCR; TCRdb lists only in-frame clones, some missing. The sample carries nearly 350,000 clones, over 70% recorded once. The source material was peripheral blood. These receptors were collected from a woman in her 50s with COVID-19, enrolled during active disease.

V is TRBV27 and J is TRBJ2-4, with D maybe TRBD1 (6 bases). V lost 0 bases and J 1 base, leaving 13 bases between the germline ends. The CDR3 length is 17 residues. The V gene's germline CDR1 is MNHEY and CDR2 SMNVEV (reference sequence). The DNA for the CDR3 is TGTGCCAGCAGTTTATCGATCTTTCAGGGGGCCAAAAACATTCAGTACTTC. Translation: CASSLSIFQGAKNIQYF.

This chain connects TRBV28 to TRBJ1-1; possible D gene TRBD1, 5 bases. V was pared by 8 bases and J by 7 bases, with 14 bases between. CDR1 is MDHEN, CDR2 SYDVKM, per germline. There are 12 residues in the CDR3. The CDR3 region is CASGEGALEAFF. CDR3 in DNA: TGTGCCAGCGGGGAAGGGGCCCTTGAAGCTTTCTTT.